This entry lists 8 T cell receptor beta chains sequenced from one sample in a study of Graves' ophthalmopathy and Graves' hyperthyroidism. RNA transcripts served as template for amplifying TCR beta CDR3 sequences. First-round RT-PCR used HTBI primers; second-round multiplex PCR followed. TCRdb reprocessed the multiplex PCR reads with MiXCR, giving one entry per CDR3 protein. Altogether hundreds of thousands of distinct CDR3 sequences are present, about a fifth being singletons, with the ten largest covering approximately 6.9%. The sequencing input was peripheral blood. The source of these receptors is a woman aged 18-35 years with stable Graves' hyperthyroidism. Some clones in this sample may be carry-over from other donors' samples.

This clonotype came up many times. J is TRBJ1-5 and V is TRBV9; a possible D gene is TRBD1 (5 bases). CDR1 and CDR2 from the germline V gene are SGDLS and YYNGEE. V was shortened by 3 bases and J by 3 bases, with 10 bases between the two germline ends. This CDR3 has 14 amino acids. In DNA, the CDR3 is TGTGCCAGCAGCGGTGACAGTTACAATCAGCCCCAGCATTTT. It codes for CASSGDSYNQPQHF.

With respect to this clonotype: A much larger clone differs from this one at a single base, so this may be a read error. The rearrangement uses TRBV15 and TRBJ1-5, with D perhaps TRBD1 (6 bases). The CDR3 extends over 15 amino acids. V lost 3 bases and J 2 bases, leaving 11 bases between the germline ends. Germline assignment: CDR1 LNHNV and CDR2 YYDKDF (reference sequence). For the CDR3, the DNA is TGTGCCACCAGCAGCGGGGACATCCGCAATCAGCCCCAGCATTTT. Its translation is CATSSGDIRNQPQHF.

This clonotype was counted at least ten times. The chain uses TRBV6-1 and TRBJ2-7, with TRBD1 identical over 9 bases. Looked up from germline, CDR1 is MNHNS and CDR2 is SASEGT. J gave up 4 bases and V 5 bases, and 6 bases lay outside the gene matches. The CDR3 spans 14 residues. CDR3 residues: CASSITGGWYEQYF. In DNA, the CDR3 is TGTGCCAGCAGTATTACAGGGGGCTGGTACGAGCAGTACTTC.

This clonotype was detected many times. The CDR3, as DNA: TGTGCCAGCAGTTACGGTACGGCCGTCTATAATTCACCCCTCCACTTT. This gives the protein CASSYGTAVYNSPLHF. The chain recombines TRBV6-5 with TRBJ1-6; D remains unclear. CDR1 is MNHEY, CDR2 SVGAGI, per germline. V gave up 2 bases and J gave up 3 bases, with 11 bases separating them. CDR3 length equals 16 residues.

There are a few counts of this clonotype. The chain employs TRBV6-1 and TRBJ2-7, with D maybe TRBD2 (6 bases). The CDR3 contains 13 residues. V was shortened by 5 bases and J by 3 bases, with 11 bases between the two germline ends. Germline CDR1 is MNHNS and CDR2 is SASEGT. The DNA for the CDR3 is TGTGCCAGCAGTCCTTCGGGGGACTACGAGCAGTACTTC. It specifies CASSPSGDYEQYF.

This clonotype was seen repeatedly, ten times or more. This sequence joins TRBV15 and TRBJ2-7; D is ambiguous. This CDR3 is built from 12 residues. The germline V gene encodes CDR1 LNHNV and CDR2 YYDKDF (reference sequence). V gave up 6 bases and J gave up 3 bases, with 9 bases separating them. CDR3 nucleotides: TGTGCCACCAGGGAATCCCACTACGAGCAGTACTTC. It is translated as CATRESHYEQYF.

This clonotype was counted many times. The V call is TRBV20-1, the J call TRBJ1-6; possibly TRBD1 for D (5 bases). The CDR3 is 14 amino acids. V was cut by 5 bases and J by 8 bases, with 16 bases left in between. Germline loops: CDR1 DFQATT, CDR2 SNEGSKA (reference sequence). The CDR3 protein is CSAPAGGGDSPLHF. CDR3 nucleotide sequence: TGCAGTGCTCCGGCGGGGGGTGGGGATTCACCCCTCCACTTT.

This clonotype was seen a few times. The chain recombines TRBV5-5 with TRBJ1-2, with D possibly matching TRBD1 (5 bases). The CDR3 runs 13 residues. With 5 bases removed from V and 4 bases from J, the gap between germline ends came to 12 bases. The germline V gene has CDR1 SGHKS and CDR2 YYEKEE (reference sequence). The CDR3 bases are TGTGCCAGCAGGATCGGGGGAACCTATGGCTACACCTTC. Translating it yields CASRIGGTYGYTF.